These 17 T cell receptor beta chains were all obtained from the same sample, sequenced in a study of T cells after yellow fever vaccination. TCRdb ran MiXCR on the 5' RACE reads and lists one entry per CDR3 protein. The sample holds a few hundred thousand distinct CDR3 sequences; more than 6.5% are singletons and the top ten take approximately 1%. The sequencing used CD4+ T cells sorted from PBMCs, collected on the day of the yellow fever booster vaccination. The source of these receptors is a man aged 25 to 45 who received the YFV17D yellow fever vaccine.

This clonotype was seen ten or more times. The chain is built from TRBV18 and TRBJ2-7; 12 positions match TRBD2. Germline V gene sequence: CDR1 KGHSH, CDR2 LQKENI. The trim removed 5 bases at V and 2 bases at J, leaving 1 base unmatched. CDR3 size: 14 residues. CDR3 sequence reads: CASSGLAGPYEQYF. The DNA for the CDR3 is TGTGCCAGCTCAGGACTAGCGGGACCCTACGAGCAGTACTTC.

This clonotype has only a few counts. The chain combines TRBV18 with TRBJ2-5, with unresolved D. The germline V gene has CDR1 KGHSH and CDR2 LQKENI. The length of the CDR3 is 14 residues. Trimming removed 0 bases at V and 1 base at J, with 6 bases between. CDR3 loop: CASSPPNGQETQYF. The CDR3 coding sequence is TGTGCCAGCTCACCACCAAACGGCCAAGAGACCCAGTACTTC.

The chain recombines TRBV19 with TRBJ2-7; D ambiguous. The CDR3 totals 14 residues. CDR1 is LNHDA and CDR2 is SQIVND in the germline V gene (reference sequence). The ends were cut back, 5 bases at V and 4 bases at J, with 15 bases in the middle. CDR3 residues: CASSFPGRLYEQYF. CDR3 DNA: TGTGCCAGTAGTTTTCCCGGACGGCTTTACGAGCAGTACTTC.

The sample holds a few counts of this clonotype. The genes are TRBV20-1 and TRBJ2-5; no firm D call. V was shortened by 0 bases and J by 8 bases, with 10 bases between the two germline ends. The germline CDR1 and CDR2 sequences are DFQATT and SNEGSKA (reference sequence). This CDR3 contains 12 residues. This CDR3 reads CSARDGQPTQYF. As DNA, the CDR3 is TGCAGTGCTAGAGATGGGCAACCTACCCAGTACTTC.

The V call is TRBV19, the J call TRBJ1-5; D is perhaps TRBD1 (6 bases). Trimming left V 5 bases short and J 3 bases short, with 11 bases between. Germline V gives CDR1 LNHDA, CDR2 SQIVND (reference sequence). The CDR3 length is 14 residues. The CDR3 bases are TGTGCCAGTAGTGACCGGACAGTCAATCAGCCCCAGCATTTT. It yields the protein CASSDRTVNQPQHF.

This clonotype was counted many times. This chain links TRBV24-1 with TRBJ2-2; no firm D call. Per germline, CDR1 KGHDR and CDR2 SFDVKD. CDR3 size: 13 residues. V shed 2 bases and J shed 5 bases, with 5 bases lying between them. CDR3 coding DNA: TGTGCCACCAGTGATTCCGTGACCGGGGAGCTGTTTTTT. This gives the protein CATSDSVTGELFF.

This clonotype was recorded many times. The J gene is TRBJ2-7, the V gene TRBV6-2 or TRBV6-3; D remains ambiguous. V lost 0 bases and J lost 4, with 4 bases in between. The CDR3 has 12 residues. From germline, CDR1 is MNHEY and CDR2 SVGEGT. CDR3 sequence (DNA): TGTGCCAGCAGTTACTCGAGATACGAGCAGTACTTC. It encodes CASSYSRYEQYF.

For the CDR3, the DNA is TGCAGTGCTAGAGTTCGGGCTAGAAACATTCAGTACTTC. Its protein product is CSARVRARNIQYF. This rearrangement joins TRBV20-1 to TRBJ2-4; D gene uncertain. Germline values: CDR1 DFQATT, CDR2 SNEGSKA (reference sequence). The CDR3 length is 13 residues. V lost 1 base, J lost 6 bases, and 10 bases lay in between.

A word on this clonotype: Its ends do not fully match the called genes, so a read error is possible. V and J are TRBV5-1 and TRBJ2-1, with TRBD1 matching 7 bases. This CDR3 spans 15 amino acids. Germline V gene sequence: CDR1 SGHRS, CDR2 YFSETQ. CDR3 DNA: TGCGCCAGCAGCTCGGGACAGAGGGCCTACACTGAGCAGTTCTTC. It translates to CASSSGQRAYTEQFF.

Points on this clonotype: A clone one base away is much larger, so this may be a read error. The V gene is TRBV20-1, the J gene TRBJ2-1; a possible D gene is TRBD1 (5 bases). Per germline, CDR1 DFQATT and CDR2 SNEGSKA (reference sequence). Trimming removed 6 bases from V and 0 bases from J, with 18 bases in between. The CDR3 has 16 residues. The CDR3 protein is CSADRSGYSSYNEQFF. CDR3 in DNA: TGCAGTGCCGACAGATCGGGCTACAGCTCCTACAATGAGCAGTTCTTC.

This clonotype was counted ten times or more. CDR3 DNA: TGTGCCATCAGGACCGACAGGGCTAACGGGGAGCTGTTTTTT. The encoded protein is CAIRTDRANGELFF. The rearrangement uses TRBV10-3 and TRBJ2-2, with 7 bases matching TRBD1. J was trimmed by 7 bases and V by 6 bases; bases with no gene match: 8. Germline lookup yields CDR1 ENHRY and CDR2 SYGVKD. The CDR3 has 14 amino acids.

This clonotype appeared many times. The chain employs TRBV12-3 or TRBV12-4 and TRBJ2-7, with D maybe TRBD1 (6 bases). The CDR3 is 13 residues long. V was trimmed by 6 bases and J by 5 bases, leaving 14 bases between them. The CDR3 is CASRPTGIHEQYF. In DNA form, the CDR3 reads TGTGCCAGCAGGCCCACAGGGATCCACGAGCAGTACTTC.

This clonotype was seen more than once but under ten times. This chain joins TRBV2 and TRBJ2-3; 7 nucleotides agree with TRBD1. V lost 4 bases, J lost 4 bases, and 5 bases stayed unmatched. Germline CDR1 reads SNHLY; CDR2 reads FYNNEI. The CDR3 contains 14 residues. CDR3 loop: CASSGQGNADTQYF. In DNA, the CDR3 is TGTGCCAGCAGTGGACAGGGTAACGCAGATACGCAGTATTTT.

This clonotype showed up just a few times. The chain links TRBV7-8 to TRBJ2-3; no firm D call. V shed 1 base and J shed 6 bases, with 8 bases lying between them. The CDR3 is 13 residues long. The germline gives CDR1 SGHVS, CDR2 FQNEAQ. The CDR3 bases are TGTGCCAGCAGCTTAGTTAGGCGGGATACGCAGTATTTT. Translation: CASSLVRRDTQYF.

This clonotype was seen a single time. The chain links TRBV2 to TRBJ1-5, with a possible D match to TRBD1 (6 bases). Looked up from germline, CDR1 is SNHLY and CDR2 is FYNNEI. V lost 7 bases and J 1 base, leaving 14 bases between the germline ends. There are 15 residues in the CDR3. CDR3: CASNATGWSNQPQHF. The CDR3 nucleotides read TGTGCCAGCAATGCTACAGGGTGGAGCAATCAGCCCCAGCATTTT.

V usage is TRBV5-1 and J usage is TRBJ2-2; perhaps TRBD2 as D (6 bases). The CDR3 has 13 amino acids. In germline, CDR1 is SGHRS, CDR2 YFSETQ. V lost 3 bases to trimming and J lost 4 bases, with 7 bases between them. In DNA, the CDR3 is TGCGCCAGCAGCTGGGGACTCACCGGGGAGCTGTTTTTT. It encodes CASSWGLTGELFF. The full variable domain, with the rest looked up from reference TRBV5-1 and TRBJ2-2, is KAGVTQTPRYLIKTRGQQVTLSCSPISGHRSVSWYQQTPGQGLQFLFEYFSETQRNKGNFPGRFSGRQFSNSRSEMNVSTLELGDSALYLCASSWGLTGELFFGEGSRLTVL.

The chain couples TRBV20-1 to TRBJ2-1; D uncertain. The CDR3 runs 14 residues. The V end lost 3 bases, the J end lost 7 bases, and 16 bases lay between the germline ends. Germline V gives CDR1 DFQATT, CDR2 SNEGSKA (reference sequence). CDR3 in amino acids: CSARELRQKNEQFF. CDR3 in DNA: TGCAGTGCTAGGGAACTCCGACAAAAGAATGAGCAGTTCTTC.